A selection of T cell receptor beta chains follows, all from one sample in a study of CD8 T cells in ankylosing spondylitis. TCRdb recomputed calls from the 5' RACE reads with MiXCR, one row per CDR3 protein. The sample records 200,000 or so distinct CDR3 sequences, around 25% being singletons. Sequences were obtained from blood, either unsorted or a sorted T cell fraction (not recorded which). Receptors were obtained from a male donor with ankylosing spondylitis or in good health (not recorded which). CDR3s include the opening cysteine and the closing phenylalanine or tryptophan. The D gene is left open where the match is weak. Clone size is not always given. Where it is, it says once, few, many or a class for expanded clones.

CDR3 protein	CDR3 DNA	clone size	V gene	D gene	J gene	CDR3 length
CAISELGETQYF	TGTGCCATCAGTGAGTTGGGAGAGACCCAGTACTTC	.	TRBV10-3	.	TRBJ2-5	12
CASSVVDRVNEQFF	TGTGCCAGCAGCGTAGTGGACAGGGTGAATGAGCAGTTCTTC	.	TRBV9	TRBD1	TRBJ2-1	14
CASRRQGGHYGYTF	TGTGCCAGCAGGAGACAGGGTGGGCACTATGGCTACACCTTC	.	TRBV6-1	TRBD1	TRBJ1-2	14
CASSQKMDAVFQETQYF	TGTGCCAGCAGCCAAAAAATGGACGCCGTATTCCAAGAGACCCAGTACTTC	.	TRBV5-4	.	TRBJ2-5	17
CASSGERETQYF	TGTGCCAGCAGTGGGGAAAGGGAGACCCAGTACTTC	many	TRBV2	.	TRBJ2-5	12
CASSEQGSTEAFF	TGTGCCAGCAGTGAACAGGGTAGCACTGAAGCTTTCTTT	few	TRBV6-1	.	TRBJ1-1	13
CASSLSGRQGKETQYF	TGTGCCAGCAGCTTATCGGGGAGACAGGGTAAAGAGACCCAGTACTTC	.	TRBV7-3	TRBD1	TRBJ2-5	16
CASSSPDRLYTGELFF	TGTGCCAGCAGCTCCCCCGACAGACTTTATACCGGGGAGCTGTTTTTT	many	TRBV7-9	.	TRBJ2-2	16
CSARDPRQNTGELFF	TGCAGTGCTAGAGATCCTCGGCAGAACACCGGGGAGCTGTTTTTT	.	TRBV20-1	.	TRBJ2-2	15
CASSLLSGAYNEQFF	TGTGCCAGCAGCTTACTGTCAGGGGCATACAATGAGCAGTTCTTC	many	TRBV7-9	.	TRBJ2-1	15
CASTAGAGGVGEQFF	TGTGCCAGCACCGCGGGGGCGGGAGGGGTCGGTGAGCAGTTCTTC	few	TRBV6-1	TRBD2	TRBJ2-1	15
CAIMGAGNTIYF	TGTGCCATCATGGGGGCTGGAAACACCATATATTTT	.	TRBV10-3	.	TRBJ1-3	12
CASSVGGSGSAYEQYF	TGTGCCAGCAGCGTAGGGGGTAGCGGGAGTGCCTACGAGCAGTACTTC	many	TRBV9	TRBD2	TRBJ2-7	16
CSASRGGGSPLHF	TGCAGTGCTAGCCGGGGGGGTGGCTCACCCCTCCACTTT	many	TRBV20-1	.	TRBJ1-6	13
CASSSTTSGRVYEQYF	TGTGCCAGCAGCTCGACGACTAGCGGGAGAGTCTACGAGCAGTACTTC	many	TRBV7-2	TRBD2	TRBJ2-7	16
CASSLWTGTYEQYF	TGTGCCAGCAGCTTATGGACGGGGACCTACGAGCAGTACTTC	many	TRBV7-3	.	TRBJ2-7	14
CSAPLTDTQYF	TGCAGTGCCCCGCTCACAGATACGCAGTATTTT	few	TRBV20-1	.	TRBJ2-3	11
CASSQGPGGQGSPQYF	TGCGCCAGCAGCCAAGGTCCCGGCGGCCAGGGGAGTCCCCAGTACTTC	.	TRBV4-3	.	TRBJ2-5	16
CAIRGLAGAGEQYF	TGTGCCATCAGGGGACTAGCGGGAGCAGGCGAGCAGTACTTC	many	TRBV10-3	TRBD2	TRBJ2-7	14
CASSLIMTAPVF	TGTGCCAGCAGCTTAATTATGACAGCTCCGGTCTTC	few	TRBV12-3/TRBV12-4	.	TRBJ2-7	12
CASSQGLKNYGYTF	TGTGCCAGCAGCCAAGGTTTGAAAAACTATGGCTACACCTTC	many	TRBV14	.	TRBJ1-2	14
CASTRDRDRSYEQYF	TGTGCCAGCACCAGAGACAGGGACCGCTCCTACGAGCAGTACTTC	few	TRBV6-1	TRBD1	TRBJ2-7	15